The next 21 T cell receptor beta chains were all read from a single sample in a study of T cell repertoires in cytomegalovirus infection. TCRdb re-called the reads through MiXCR, storing one row per CDR3 protein. The sample lists a few hundred thousand distinct CDR3 sequences, 15% to 20% occurring once. The sequenced material came from PBMCs. These receptors all come from a human donor in good health (CMV status not recorded). Some clones in this sample may be carry-over from other donors' samples.

This clonotype was detected only a few times. This chain connects TRBV2 to TRBJ1-5; D is perhaps TRBD1 (5 bases). The CDR3 runs 13 residues. The V gene lost 2 bases and the J gene lost 6 bases, with 8 bases spanning the gap. In germline, CDR1 is SNHLY, CDR2 FYNNEI. The CDR3 is CASSELGGQPQHF. Here the CDR3 DNA reads TGTGCCAGCAGTGAACTCGGGGGTCAGCCCCAGCATTTT.

The chain combines TRBV3-1 with TRBJ2-1; D is uncertain. Between the trimmed V and J ends, which lost 5 bases and 4 bases, there was a span of 9 bases. The germline gives CDR1 LGHDT, CDR2 YNNKEL (reference sequence). The CDR3 is 13 residues long. The CDR3 is CASSMGSYNEQFF. The DNA for the CDR3 is TGTGCCAGCAGCATGGGATCATACAATGAGCAGTTCTTC.

This chain links TRBV2 with TRBJ2-4; 7 bases agree with TRBD1. The ends lost 5 bases at V and 7 bases at J; junction bases unmatched: 11. Germline V gene sequence: CDR1 SNHLY, CDR2 FYNNEI. The CDR3 contains 15 residues. The CDR3 spells CASSPRQGSSNIQYF. The CDR3 region has the DNA TGTGCCAGCAGTCCAAGACAGGGAAGTTCGAACATTCAGTACTTC. Together with reference TRBV2 and TRBJ2-4, the CDR3 gives the full variable domain: EPEVTQTPSHQVTQMGQEVILRCVPISNHLYFYWYRQILGQKVEFLVSFYNNEISEKSEIFDDQFSVERPDGSNFTLKIRSTKLEDSAMYFCASSPRQGSSNIQYFGAGTRLSVL.

This clonotype has just a few counts. This chain links TRBV5-1 with TRBJ2-3, with TRBD2 as a possible D gene (5 bases). Trimming stripped 0 bases from V and 2 bases from J, with 7 bases between. CDR1 and CDR2 (germline): SGHRS, YFSETQ. This CDR3 has 14 amino acids. In DNA form, the CDR3 reads TGCGCCAGCAGCTTGGCGAGGGACACAGATACGCAGTATTTT. Protein product: CASSLARDTDTQYF.

CDR3 coding DNA: TGCAGTGCAGCGCTAGAGGCCCTTGAAGCTTTCTTT. It translates to CSAALEALEAFF. The chain is built from TRBV20-1 and TRBJ1-1, with D uncertain. There are 12 residues in the CDR3. The V and J ends lost 6 bases and 7 bases respectively, with 15 bases between them. Germline CDR1 DFQATT, CDR2 SNEGSKA (reference sequence).

The sample holds many counts of this clonotype. The chain joins TRBV20-1 to TRBJ2-3; the match to TRBD2 covers 13 bases. V trimming: 4 bases; J trimming: 5 bases; junction bases outside the gene matches: 6. Per germline, CDR1 DFQATT and CDR2 SNEGSKA (reference sequence). The length of the CDR3 is 15 residues. In DNA, the CDR3 is TGCAGTGCTATACAACTAGCGGGGGGGAAAGATACGCAGTATTTT. Protein: CSAIQLAGGKDTQYF.

The chain employs TRBV12-3 or TRBV12-4 and TRBJ2-1; 10 bases align to TRBD2. The CDR3 extends over 16 amino acids. Losses at the gene ends were 5 bases for V and 4 bases for J; bases not matched to a gene: 8. The CDR3 sequence is CASSPGAGGLYNEQFF. In DNA form, the CDR3 reads TGTGCCAGCAGTCCCGGAGCGGGGGGGCTTTACAATGAGCAGTTCTTC.

The sample holds many counts of this clonotype. V is TRBV7-2 and J is TRBJ2-3; 9 bases match TRBD1. The germline V gene encodes CDR1 SGHTA and CDR2 FQGNSA. The CDR3 length is 16 residues. The V segment lost 5 bases and the J segment 4 bases; nucleotides outside the gene matches: 10. The CDR3 coding sequence is TGTGCCAGCAGCCGGGCGGGGACAGGGCGATCAGATACGCAGTATTTT. The encoded protein is CASSRAGTGRSDTQYF.

V usage is TRBV28 and J usage is TRBJ1-2; D is perhaps TRBD1 (6 bases). Germline values: CDR1 MDHEN, CDR2 SYDVKM. V lost 5 bases and J 8 bases, leaving 12 bases between the germline ends. CDR3 size: 12 residues. The DNA for the CDR3 is TGTGCCAGCAGTACCACAGGGCGAGGCTACACCTTC. Residues: CASSTTGRGYTF.

The chain has TRBV10-3 and TRBJ1-1, with TRBD1 matching over 10 bases. The CDR3 runs to 12 residues. Germline CDR1 is ENHRY and CDR2 is SYGVKD. V lost 9 bases, J lost 5 bases, and 3 bases stayed unmatched. CDR3 sequence: CAIRDRGTEAFF. Here the CDR3 DNA reads TGTGCCATAAGGGACAGGGGAACTGAAGCTTTCTTT.

This clonotype has a handful of counts. This chain links TRBV15 with TRBJ2-7; TRBD1 aligns across 10 bases. With 5 bases clipped from V and 4 bases from J, the junction kept 5 bases outside the gene matches. CDR3 length equals 14 residues. CDR1 is LNHNV, CDR2 YYDKDF, per germline (reference sequence). The CDR3 DNA is TGTGCCACCAGCTTAAGACAGGGGGCTTACGAGCAGTACTTC. As protein: CATSLRQGAYEQYF.

The chain is built from TRBV18 and TRBJ1-6, with D maybe TRBD1 (6 bases). V was cut by 3 bases and J by 6 bases, with 15 bases left in between. CDR1 KGHSH and CDR2 LQKENI come from the germline V gene. The CDR3 loop spans 16 amino acids. The CDR3 nucleotides read TGTGCCAGCTCACCGGCTCTCGGGACAAGTAATTCACCCCTCCACTTT. The encoded protein is CASSPALGTSNSPLHF.

This clonotype was seen ten or more times. The chain recombines TRBV6-6 with TRBJ2-4; D unclear. The germline V and J ends were trimmed by 2 bases and 0 bases, with 17 bases remaining between them. CDR1 and CDR2 from the germline V gene are MNHNY and SVGAGI (reference sequence). The CDR3 extends over 18 amino acids. The CDR3 loop is CASSYKRQPLLAKNIQYF. In DNA form, the CDR3 reads TGTGCCAGCAGTTACAAGCGACAACCGCTACTAGCCAAAAACATTCAGTACTTC.

Details on this clonotype: A much larger clone sits a single nucleotide away, making a read error possible. The gene calls are TRBV4-1 and TRBJ1-2; D may be TRBD1 (6 bases). The germline V gene encodes CDR1 MGHRA and CDR2 YSYEKL. Trimming stripped 5 bases from V and 1 base from J, with 14 bases between. The CDR3 covers 15 residues. Here the CDR3 DNA reads TGCGCCAGCAGCAAGCGGACAGCGAATAACTATGGCTACACCTTC. It translates to CASSKRTANNYGYTF.

The J gene is TRBJ2-3, the V gene TRBV11-2; D may correspond to TRBD1 or TRBD2 (5 bases each). The CDR3 is 16 amino acids. From germline, CDR1 is SGHAT and CDR2 FQNNGV. With 7 bases removed from V and 6 bases from J, the gap between germline ends came to 23 bases. CDR3 in amino acids: CASISTRGAWGDTQYF. CDR3 sequence (DNA): TGTGCCAGCATCTCCACGCGAGGGGCATGGGGTGATACGCAGTATTTT.

This chain links TRBV5-3 with TRBJ1-6; TRBD1 matches 7 bases. TRBV5-3 has ORF status, its function being uncertain. The CDR3 spans 15 residues. J lost 8 bases, V lost 8 bases, and 13 bases had no gene match. The CDR3 DNA reads TGTGCCAGCAGCGTTGCCCAGGGGGATCATTCACCCCTCCACTTT. It translates to CASSVAQGDHSPLHF.

This clonotype has just a few counts. The rearrangement uses TRBV29-1 and TRBJ2-3; D may correspond to TRBD1 or TRBD2 (7 bases each). The CDR3 is 14 amino acids. With 8 bases removed from V and 5 bases from J, the gap between germline ends came to 20 bases. Germline CDR1 reads SQVTM; CDR2 reads ANQGSEA. The CDR3 DNA reads TGCAGCTACAGCCAGGGGAGGGGGCAAGATACGCAGTATTTT. It specifies CSYSQGRGQDTQYF.

This clonotype has more than one count but fewer than ten. The J gene is TRBJ1-3, the V gene TRBV28; D might be TRBD1 (6 bases). The CDR3 covers 14 residues. Trimming removed 8 bases at V and 2 bases at J, with 13 bases between. Germline V gene data show CDR1 as MDHEN and CDR2 as SYDVKM. The CDR3 region has the DNA TGTGCCAGCCGACGGGGGGCGACTGGAAACACCATATATTTT. It yields the protein CASRRGATGNTIYF.

The J gene is TRBJ2-7, the V gene TRBV5-6; possible D gene TRBD2, 6 bases. V lost 0 bases and J 3 bases, leaving 16 bases between the germline ends. Germline V lookup: CDR1 SGHDT, CDR2 YYEEEE. The CDR3 extends over 16 amino acids. CDR3 in DNA: TGTGCCAGCAGCTTGGGGAGACGGGACTTATACTACGAGCAGTACTTC. Encoded protein: CASSLGRRDLYYEQYF.

V usage is TRBV2 and J usage is TRBJ1-6; D is undetermined. The CDR3 totals 15 residues. CDR1 and CDR2 from the germline V gene are SNHLY and FYNNEI. V was pared by 8 bases and J by 0 bases, with 11 bases between. CDR3 DNA sequence: TGTGCCAGCTCGGAGACTAGCTCCTATAATTCACCCCTCCACTTT. Translating it yields CASSETSSYNSPLHF. Combining the CDR3 with reference TRBV2 and TRBJ1-6 gives the whole variable domain EPEVTQTPSHQVTQMGQEVILRCVPISNHLYFYWYRQILGQKVEFLVSFYNNEISEKSEIFDDQFSVERPDGSNFTLKIRSTKLEDSAMYFCASSETSSYNSPLHFGNGTRLTVT.

This clonotype showed up many times. V gene TRBV7-2 combines with J gene TRBJ2-2, with D tentatively TRBD2 (5 bases). CDR1 and CDR2 from the germline V gene are SGHTA and FQGNSA. V lost 3 bases and J lost 7, with 15 bases in between. The CDR3 has 15 amino acids. The CDR3, as DNA: TGTGCCAGCAGCTTGGATTACCTCCGGGGCGGGGAGCTGTTTTTT. The encoded protein is CASSLDYLRGGELFF.